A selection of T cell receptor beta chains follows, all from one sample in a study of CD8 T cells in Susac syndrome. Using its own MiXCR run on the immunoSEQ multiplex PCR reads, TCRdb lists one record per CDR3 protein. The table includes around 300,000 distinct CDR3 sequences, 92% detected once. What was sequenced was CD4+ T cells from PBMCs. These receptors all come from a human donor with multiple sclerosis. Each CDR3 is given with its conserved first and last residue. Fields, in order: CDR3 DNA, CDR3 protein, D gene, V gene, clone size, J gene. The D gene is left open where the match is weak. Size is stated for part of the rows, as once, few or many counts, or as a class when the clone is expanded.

TGTGCCAGCAGCTTAGTTGGGGGGCCGACCACCGGGGAGCTGTTTTTT CASSLVGGPTTGELFF - TRBV7-2 - TRBJ2-2
TGTGCCAGCAGCAGGGGACAGCCCCGATCGAGGGATTCGGGCTACACCTTC CASSRGQPRSRDSGYTF TRBD1 TRBV7-2 - TRBJ1-2
TGTGCCAGCAGTGAAAGGGACCGAGCCTACGAGCAGTACTTC CASSERDRAYEQYF - TRBV6-1 - TRBJ2-7
TGTGCCACCAGTGAGGGTGGGAGCGGGAACACTGAAGCTTTCTTT CATSEGGSGNTEAFF - TRBV24-1 once TRBJ1-1
TGTGCCAGCTCACCACCTGCCGCTACATTAAACACCATATATTTT CASSPPAATLNTIYF - TRBV18 - TRBJ1-3
TGTGCCAGCAGCCCTGTAACAGGGGGCTGGACTGAAGCTTTCTTT CASSPVTGGWTEAFF TRBD1 TRBV3-1 - TRBJ1-1
TGTGCCAGCAGCCCCGGGATGACTGCGGATGGCTACACCTTC CASSPGMTADGYTF - TRBV7-9 - TRBJ1-2
TGTGCCAGCAGCGTAGGTGCAGGGGAAGGCTACACCTTC CASSVGAGEGYTF - TRBV9 - TRBJ1-2
TGTGCCAGCAGCCAAGAGGTGAGGGGGAACTCCTACGAGCAGTACTTC CASSQEVRGNSYEQYF - TRBV4-2 - TRBJ2-7
TGCAGTGCGTTTGATTTCCAGGGGCATGAGCAGTTCTTC CSAFDFQGHEQFF - TRBV20-1 - TRBJ2-1
TGTGCCAGCAGCCCGAGACTAGAGGGAGAGACCCAGTACTTC CASSPRLEGETQYF - TRBV7-2 - TRBJ2-5
TGCGCCAGCAGCTTAAGGACTAGCGGGTTAGCCACAGATACGCAGTATTTT CASSLRTSGLATDTQYF TRBD2 TRBV5-1 - TRBJ2-3
TGTGCCAGCAGCTCCCGGACAGGGACCTATGGCTACACCTTC CASSSRTGTYGYTF TRBD1 TRBV12-3/TRBV12-4 - TRBJ1-2
TGTGCCAGCAGTGAGCAGACGGCTCGCTCTGGAAACACCATATATTTT CASSEQTARSGNTIYF - TRBV2 once TRBJ1-3
TGTGCCAGCAGCCAGCCCTTCGGGGCTCTCAACACTGAAGCTTTCTTT CASSQPFGALNTEAFF - TRBV3-1 - TRBJ1-1
TGTGCCATCAGACCAGGACCTATGGCCTACGAGCAGTACTTC CAIRPGPMAYEQYF - TRBV10-3 - TRBJ2-7
TGTGCCAGCAGTGAAGCGGGGCGCCCTCCAGGGACGCAGTATTTT CASSEAGRPPGTQYF - TRBV6-1 - TRBJ2-3
TGCAGTGCTTCCCCCCGAGCGGACATTCAGTACTTC CSASPRADIQYF - TRBV20-1 - TRBJ2-4
TGTGCCAGCAGCCTGACGGTGAACACCGGGGAGCTGTTTTTT CASSLTVNTGELFF - TRBV7-3 - TRBJ2-2
TGTGCCAGCACTGCAGGGGGAGGAAACACCATATATTTT CASTAGGGNTIYF TRBD1 TRBV2 once TRBJ1-3
TGTGCCAGCAGGACGGGACAGCACACTGAAGCTTTCTTT CASRTGQHTEAFF TRBD1 TRBV12-3/TRBV12-4 - TRBJ1-1
TGTGCCAGCAGGACTGGGACCCTTTCAACTAATGAAAAACTGTTTTTT CASRTGTLSTNEKLFF - TRBV6-1 - TRBJ1-4
TGTGCCTGGAGTGGTGTGAGGGCGTACGAGCAGTACTTC CAWSGVRAYEQYF - TRBV30 - TRBJ2-7
TGTGCCAGCAGTTACTCACCGGGCCTCAACCAAGAGACCCAGTACTTC CASSYSPGLNQETQYF - TRBV6-6 - TRBJ2-5
TGTGCCAGCAGCTTGCCGGGACTAGCGGGAGGGTACACCGGGGAGCTGTTTTTT CASSLPGLAGGYTGELFF TRBD2 TRBV5-4 once TRBJ2-2
TGTGCCAGCAGCTTTGAGCGGCTGAACGGAAATGAGCAGTTCTTC CASSFERLNGNEQFF - TRBV7-2 - TRBJ2-1
TGCAGCGTAGATCGCGGAGATACGCAGTATTTT CSVDRGDTQYF - TRBV29-1 - TRBJ2-3
TGCAGTGCTAGAGATTTCCGTTATCGGGATGAGCAGTTCTTC CSARDFRYRDEQFF - TRBV20-1 - TRBJ2-1
TGTGCCTGGAGTGGGGACAGGGGATCAGATACGCAGTATTTT CAWSGDRGSDTQYF TRBD1 TRBV30 - TRBJ2-3
TGTGCCAGCAGCTCGCATTACACCGGGGAGCTGTTTTTT CASSSHYTGELFF - TRBV3-1 - TRBJ2-2
TGTGCCACCCGTGCTGATAGGGGCTATGGGTCCTACGAGCAGTACTTC CATRADRGYGSYEQYF - TRBV24-1 - TRBJ2-7
TGTGCCAGCAGCTTATGGGGGACAGGGACCTCCTACGAGCAGTACTTC CASSLWGTGTSYEQYF TRBD1 TRBV7-9 - TRBJ2-7
TGTGCCAGCAGCGGCTCAGGCTCCTATAATTCACCCCTCCACTTT CASSGSGSYNSPLHF - TRBV2 - TRBJ1-6
TGTGCCAGTAACTCACAGGGGAAGGAACAGCCCCAGCATTTT CASNSQGKEQPQHF TRBD1 TRBV19 - TRBJ1-5
TGTGCCAGCAGTTTAGTATCCAAGGGAGACACTGAAGCTTTCTTT CASSLVSKGDTEAFF - TRBV12-3/TRBV12-4 - TRBJ1-1
TGTGCCAGCAGGACTAGTGTTTTCCCCTACGAGCAGTACTTC CASRTSVFPYEQYF - TRBV12-3/TRBV12-4 few TRBJ2-7
TGTGCCAGCAGTGACACGGGGGGCTCAGATACGCAGTATTTT CASSDTGGSDTQYF - TRBV6-4 - TRBJ2-3
TGTGCCAGCAGTGAACGTCTAGCCGGGACCCAGTACTTC CASSERLAGTQYF - TRBV2 - TRBJ2-5
TGTGCCTGGAGCCCCGACAGGGGATACGAGCAGTACTTC CAWSPDRGYEQYF TRBD1 TRBV30 - TRBJ2-7
TGTGCCAGTAGTATACAGAACAGGGGGCCCAGCAATCAGCCCCAGCATTTT CASSIQNRGPSNQPQHF TRBD1 TRBV19 once TRBJ1-5